A single sample gave rise to the 15 T cell receptor beta chains below, sequenced in a study of blood T cell repertoires in COVID-19. TCRdb's copy holds only in-frame clones and misses some; the assay was immunoSEQ multiplex PCR. The table has roughly 330,000 clones, more than 75% seen once. The sample consisted of peripheral blood. The source is a woman aged 50 to 65 with active or convalescent COVID-19.

The genes are TRBV5-6 and TRBJ1-1; D is perhaps TRBD1 (6 bases). The V gene lost 7 bases and the J gene lost 1 base, with 20 bases spanning the gap. The CDR3 is 16 residues long. Looked up from germline, CDR1 is SGHDT and CDR2 is YYEEEE. DNA of the CDR3: TGTGCCAGCCGATCCATGGACAGAGCATCGAACACTGAAGCTTTCTTT. Protein product: CASRSMDRASNTEAFF.

The chain joins TRBV7-2 to TRBJ1-2, with 8 bases lining up with TRBD1. This CDR3 has 15 amino acids. V shed 1 base and J 8 bases; nucleotides not matched to a gene: 9. CDR1 and CDR2 (germline): SGHTA, FQGNSA. The CDR3 spells CASSLETGVRGGYTF. CDR3 DNA: TGTGCCAGCAGCTTAGAGACAGGGGTACGAGGCGGCTACACCTTC. Variable domain in full (rest from reference TRBV7-2 and TRBJ1-2): GAGVSQSPSNKVTEKGKDVELRCDPISGHTALYWYRQSLGQGLEFLIYFQGNSAPDKSGLPSDRFSAERTGGSVSTLTIQRTQQEDSAVYLCASSLETGVRGGYTFGSGTRLTVV.

V gene TRBV6-5 combines with J gene TRBJ1-2, with 7 bases identical to TRBD1. CDR1 MNHEY and CDR2 SVGAGI come from the germline V gene. V was clipped by 4 bases and J by 4 bases; unmatched bases: 9. CDR3 length: 15 amino acids. In DNA, the CDR3 is TGTGCCAGCAGTTTCTCAAGGGGGCCCGCCTATGGCTACACCTTC. Its translation is CASSFSRGPAYGYTF.

The genes are TRBV19 and TRBJ2-1; 10 bases map to TRBD2. V shed 4 bases and J 7 bases; nucleotides not matched to a gene: 7. This CDR3 comprises 15 residues. CDR1 and CDR2 (germline): LNHDA, SQIVND (reference sequence). For the CDR3, the DNA is TGTGCCAGTAGTACCACTAGCGGGAACGGAAATGAGCAGTTCTTC. This sequence encodes CASSTTSGNGNEQFF.

This clone was seen only once. The CDR3 sequence: CASSLGLGQGHNEQFF. The CDR3 DNA reads TGTGCCAGCAGCTTAGGTTTGGGACAGGGGCACAATGAGCAGTTCTTC. The chain employs TRBV7-6 and TRBJ2-1; 10 bases agree with TRBD1. The CDR3 consists of 16 residues. Per the germline V gene, CDR1 is SGHVS and CDR2 is FNYEAQ. V gave up 1 base and J gave up 5 bases; unmatched junction bases: 5.

The J gene is TRBJ2-1, the V gene TRBV14, with D perhaps TRBD1 (6 bases). Trimming removed 4 bases from V and 11 bases from J, with 15 bases in between. The germline CDR1 and CDR2 sequences are SGHDN and FVKESK. This CDR3 spans 13 amino acids. Here the CDR3 reads CASSPEQGRQQFF. The DNA for the CDR3 is TGTGCCAGCAGCCCGGAACAGGGCAGGCAGCAGTTCTTC.

In its sample, this clone was seen a few times. The chain links TRBV4-3 to TRBJ1-6; no clear D. Germline loops: CDR1 LGHNA, CDR2 YSLEER. Trimming shortened V by 0 bases and J by 7 bases, and 13 bases separated the two germline ends. This CDR3 is built from 16 residues. The CDR3 protein is CASSQDLPGGNSPLHF. The CDR3 bases are TGCGCCAGCAGCCAAGATCTTCCGGGAGGCAATTCACCCCTCCACTTT.

This clone appeared once. The V and J genes are TRBV27 and TRBJ2-7, with D tentatively TRBD2 (5 bases). CDR1 is MNHEY and CDR2 is SMNVEV in the germline V gene (reference sequence). Between the trimmed V and J ends, which lost 8 bases and 2 bases, there was a span of 19 bases. This CDR3 is 15 amino acids long. The CDR3 DNA sequence: TGTGCCAGCGGGTCACGTGCGGACTTTACCTACGAGCAGTACTTC. As protein: CASGSRADFTYEQYF.

This clone was detected only a few times. The chain joins TRBV12-5 to TRBJ2-7, with 10 bases identical to TRBD1. This CDR3 comprises 19 residues. Losses at the gene ends were 7 bases for V and 2 bases for J; bases not matched to a gene: 20. Germline V lookup: CDR1 LGHNT, CDR2 FRNRAP. The CDR3 DNA reads TGTGCTAGTGCCTCCCCGGGACAGGGGAAAAAATGGTCCCCCTACGAGCAGTACTTC. Translated: CASASPGQGKKWSPYEQYF.

The chain carries TRBV5-4 and TRBJ1-1, with D possibly being TRBD1 (6 bases). Trimming cost V 0 bases and J 3 bases, with 9 bases left between them. Germline loops: CDR1 SGHNT, CDR2 YYREEE (reference sequence). The CDR3 covers 14 residues. This chain's CDR3 is CASSLGGRDTEAFF. CDR3 bases: TGTGCCAGCAGCTTGGGGGGGCGGGACACTGAAGCTTTCTTT.

The chain is built from TRBV28 and TRBJ2-2; 10 positions agree with TRBD2. The junction had 2 bases not matched to a gene; V was cut back by 6 bases and J by 4 bases. Per the germline V gene, CDR1 is MDHEN and CDR2 is SYDVKM. CDR3 size: 14 residues. The CDR3 coding sequence is TGTGCCAGCAGCCGACTAGCGGGCACCGGGGAGCTGTTTTTT. Its protein product is CASSRLAGTGELFF.

The V and J genes are TRBV7-3 and TRBJ2-6, with a possible D match to TRBD1 (6 bases). CDR1 and CDR2 (germline): SGHTA, FQGTGA. The V and J ends lost 2 bases and 0 bases respectively, with 17 bases between them. The CDR3 runs to 19 residues. CDR3 loop: CASSLGARGSTSGANVLTF. CDR3 bases: TGTGCCAGCAGCTTAGGGGCCAGGGGATCCACCTCTGGGGCCAACGTCCTGACTTTC.

This rearrangement joins TRBV27 to TRBJ1-2, with D possibly being TRBD1 (5 bases). Germline CDR1 MNHEY, CDR2 SMNVEV (reference sequence). Trimming pared 0 bases from V and 4 bases from J, leaving 12 bases between. The CDR3 contains 15 residues. The CDR3 nucleotides are TGTGCCAGCAGTTTATCGTCAGGGCGCGGCTATGGCTACACCTTC. It translates to CASSLSSGRGYGYTF.

The J gene is TRBJ2-1, the V gene TRBV4-2, with TRBD2 as a possible D gene (6 bases). The CDR3 is made up of 14 amino acids. V was cut by 0 bases and J by 8 bases, with 11 bases left in between. The germline gives CDR1 LGHNA, CDR2 YNFKEQ. The CDR3 protein is CASSQEVLADEQFF. As DNA, the CDR3 is TGTGCCAGCAGCCAAGAGGTACTAGCCGATGAGCAGTTCTTC.

V is TRBV14 and J is TRBJ2-2; 7 bases agree with TRBD1. The germline V gene encodes CDR1 SGHDN and CDR2 FVKESK. CDR3 length: 14 amino acids. Trimming cost V 4 bases and J 7 bases; bases outside gene matches: 6. The CDR3 region is CASSRRQGGGELFF. The CDR3 coding sequence is TGTGCCAGCAGCCGGAGACAGGGCGGCGGGGAGCTGTTTTTT.